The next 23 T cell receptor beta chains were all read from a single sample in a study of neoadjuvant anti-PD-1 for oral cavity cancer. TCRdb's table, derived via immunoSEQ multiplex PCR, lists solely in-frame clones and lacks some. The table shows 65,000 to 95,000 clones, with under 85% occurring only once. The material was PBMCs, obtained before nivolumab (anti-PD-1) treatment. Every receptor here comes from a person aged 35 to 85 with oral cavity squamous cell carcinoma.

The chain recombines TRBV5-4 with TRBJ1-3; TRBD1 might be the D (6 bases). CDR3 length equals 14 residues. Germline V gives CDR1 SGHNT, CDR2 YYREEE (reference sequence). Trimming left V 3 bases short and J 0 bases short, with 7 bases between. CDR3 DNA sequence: TGTGCCAGCAGCTCGGACAGCTCTGGAAACACCATATATTTT. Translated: CASSSDSSGNTIYF.

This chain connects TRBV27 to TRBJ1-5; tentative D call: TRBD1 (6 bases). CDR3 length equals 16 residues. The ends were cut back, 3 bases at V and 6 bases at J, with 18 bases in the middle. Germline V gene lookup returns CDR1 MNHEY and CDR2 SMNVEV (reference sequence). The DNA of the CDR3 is TGTGCCAGCAGTTTGTTCGGGGGGGGCTTGGGTCAGCCCCAGCATTTT. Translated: CASSLFGGGLGQPQHF.

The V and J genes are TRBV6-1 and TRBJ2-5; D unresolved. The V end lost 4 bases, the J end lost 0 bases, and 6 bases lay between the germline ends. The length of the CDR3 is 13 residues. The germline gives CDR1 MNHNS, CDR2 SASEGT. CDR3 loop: CASSVLYQETQYF. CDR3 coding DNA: TGTGCCAGCAGTGTGCTGTACCAAGAGACCCAGTACTTC.

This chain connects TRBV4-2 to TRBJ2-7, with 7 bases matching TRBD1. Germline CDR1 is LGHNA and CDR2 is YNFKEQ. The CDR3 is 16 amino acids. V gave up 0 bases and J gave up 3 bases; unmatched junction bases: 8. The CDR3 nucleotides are TGTGCCAGCAGCCAAGATTGGACAGGCGGGCGCTACGAGCAGTACTTC. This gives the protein CASSQDWTGGRYEQYF.

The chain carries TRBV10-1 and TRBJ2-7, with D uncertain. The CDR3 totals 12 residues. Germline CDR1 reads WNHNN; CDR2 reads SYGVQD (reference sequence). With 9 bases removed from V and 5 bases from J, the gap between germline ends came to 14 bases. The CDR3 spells CARLPPRDEQYF. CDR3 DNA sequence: TGCGCCAGGCTCCCTCCCCGTGACGAGCAGTACTTC.

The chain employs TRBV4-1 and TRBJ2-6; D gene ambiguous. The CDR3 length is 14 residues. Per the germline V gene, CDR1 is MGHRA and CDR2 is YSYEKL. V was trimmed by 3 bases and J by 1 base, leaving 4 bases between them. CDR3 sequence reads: CASSHGSGANVLTF. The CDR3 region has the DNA TGCGCCAGCAGCCATGGATCTGGGGCCAACGTCCTGACTTTC.

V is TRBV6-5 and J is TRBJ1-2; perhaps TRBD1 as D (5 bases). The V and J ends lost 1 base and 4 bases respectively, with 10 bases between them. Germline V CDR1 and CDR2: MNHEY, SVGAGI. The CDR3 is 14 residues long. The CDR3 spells CASSYFPGGYGYTF. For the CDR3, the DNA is TGTGCCAGCAGTTACTTTCCGGGGGGCTATGGCTACACCTTC.

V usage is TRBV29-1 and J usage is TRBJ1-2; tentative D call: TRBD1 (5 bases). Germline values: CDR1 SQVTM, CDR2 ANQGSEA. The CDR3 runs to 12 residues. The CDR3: CSVGDPRRGYTF. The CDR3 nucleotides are TGCAGTGTCGGGGACCCTAGACGGGGCTACACCTTC.

The CDR3 DNA reads as TGTGCCAGCAGCTTAGGGCTAGCGGGACTCAACACCGGGGAGCTGTTTTTT. Protein product: CASSLGLAGLNTGELFF. The rearrangement links TRBV7-8 to TRBJ2-2, with TRBD2 identical over 9 bases. In germline, CDR1 is SGHVS, CDR2 FQNEAQ. This CDR3 is built from 17 residues. J lost 2 bases, V lost 1 base, and 5 bases had no gene match.

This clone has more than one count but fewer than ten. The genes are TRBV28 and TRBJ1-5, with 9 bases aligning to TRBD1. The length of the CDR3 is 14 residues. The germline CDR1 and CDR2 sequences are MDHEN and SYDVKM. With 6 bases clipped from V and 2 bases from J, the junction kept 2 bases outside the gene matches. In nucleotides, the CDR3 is TGTGCCAGCAGGGGACAGGGCGGCAATCAGCCCCAGCATTTT. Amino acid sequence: CASRGQGGNQPQHF.

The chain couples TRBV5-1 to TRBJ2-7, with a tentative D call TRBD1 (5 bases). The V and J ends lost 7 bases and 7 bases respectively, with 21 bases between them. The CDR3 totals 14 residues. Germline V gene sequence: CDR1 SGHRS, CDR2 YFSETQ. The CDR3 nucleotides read TGCGCCAGCTCCTATGTTGATCAGGGCCGGGAGCAGTACTTC. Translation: CASSYVDQGREQYF.

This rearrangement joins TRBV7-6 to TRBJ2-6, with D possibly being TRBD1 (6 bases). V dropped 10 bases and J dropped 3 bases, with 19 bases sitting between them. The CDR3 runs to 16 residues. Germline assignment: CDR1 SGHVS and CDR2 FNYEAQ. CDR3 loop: CATSLQGLVGANVLTF. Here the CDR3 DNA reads TGTGCCACGTCCCTACAGGGATTAGTTGGGGCCAACGTCCTGACTTTC.

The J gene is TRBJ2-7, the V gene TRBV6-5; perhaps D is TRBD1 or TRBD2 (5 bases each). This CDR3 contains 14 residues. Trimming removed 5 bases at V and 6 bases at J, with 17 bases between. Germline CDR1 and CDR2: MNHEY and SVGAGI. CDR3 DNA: TGTGCCAGCAGTACCGGGACCCAGGCTCGCGAGCAGTACTTC. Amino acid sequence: CASSTGTQAREQYF.

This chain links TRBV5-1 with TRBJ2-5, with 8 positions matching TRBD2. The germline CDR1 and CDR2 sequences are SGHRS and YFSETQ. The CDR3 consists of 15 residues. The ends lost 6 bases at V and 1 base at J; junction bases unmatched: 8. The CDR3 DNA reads TGCGCCAGCACCCTTAGCGGGATGATCCAAGAGACCCAGTACTTC. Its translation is CASTLSGMIQETQYF.

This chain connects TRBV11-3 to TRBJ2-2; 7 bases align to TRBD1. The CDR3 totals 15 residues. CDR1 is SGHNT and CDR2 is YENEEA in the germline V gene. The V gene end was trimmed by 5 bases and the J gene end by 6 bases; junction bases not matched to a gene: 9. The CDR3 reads CASSPTGEVAGELFF. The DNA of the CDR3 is TGTGCCAGCAGCCCCACAGGGGAAGTGGCCGGGGAGCTGTTTTTT.

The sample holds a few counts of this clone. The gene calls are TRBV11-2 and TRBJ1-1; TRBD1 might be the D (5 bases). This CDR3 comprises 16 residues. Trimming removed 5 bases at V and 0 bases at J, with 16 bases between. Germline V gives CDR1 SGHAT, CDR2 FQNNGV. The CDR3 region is CASSPNLRGMNTEAFF. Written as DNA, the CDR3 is TGTGCCAGCAGCCCAAATCTGCGGGGCATGAACACTGAAGCTTTCTTT.

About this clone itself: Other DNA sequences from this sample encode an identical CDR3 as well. CDR3: CASSIGRAYEQYF. CDR3 in DNA: TGTGCCAGTAGTATCGGGAGGGCGTACGAGCAGTACTTC. The chain joins TRBV19 to TRBJ2-7; 8 bases match TRBD2. CDR3 length: 13 amino acids. CDR1 and CDR2 from the germline V gene are LNHDA and SQIVND (reference sequence). The ends lost 3 bases at V and 4 bases at J; junction bases unmatched: 2.

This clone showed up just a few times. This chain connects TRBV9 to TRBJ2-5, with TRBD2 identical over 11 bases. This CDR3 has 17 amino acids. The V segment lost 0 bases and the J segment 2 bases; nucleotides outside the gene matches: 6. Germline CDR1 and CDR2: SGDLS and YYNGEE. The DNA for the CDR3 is TGTGCCAGCAGCGTAGGCCGGACTAGCGGGTTGCAAGAGACCCAGTACTTC. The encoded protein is CASSVGRTSGLQETQYF.

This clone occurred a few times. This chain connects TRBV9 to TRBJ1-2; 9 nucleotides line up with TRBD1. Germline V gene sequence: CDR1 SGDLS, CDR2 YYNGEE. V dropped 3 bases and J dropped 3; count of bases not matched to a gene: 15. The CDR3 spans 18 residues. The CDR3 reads CASSDGTGYKFVDYGYTF. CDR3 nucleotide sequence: TGTGCCAGCAGCGACGGGACAGGGTATAAGTTTGTCGACTATGGCTACACCTTC.

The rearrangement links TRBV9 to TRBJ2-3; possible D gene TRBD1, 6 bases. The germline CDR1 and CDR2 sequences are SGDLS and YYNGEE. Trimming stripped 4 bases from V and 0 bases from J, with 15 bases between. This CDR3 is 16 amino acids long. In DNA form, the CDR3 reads TGTGCCAGCAGCCCAGGGGAAGGATGGAGCACAGATACGCAGTATTTT. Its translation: CASSPGEGWSTDTQYF.

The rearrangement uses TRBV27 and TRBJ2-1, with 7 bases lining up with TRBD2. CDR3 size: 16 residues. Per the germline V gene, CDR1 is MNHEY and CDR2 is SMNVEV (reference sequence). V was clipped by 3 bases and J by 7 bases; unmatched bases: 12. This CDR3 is CASSFTTSPSGNEQFF. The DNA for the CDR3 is TGTGCCAGCAGTTTTACGACTAGCCCCTCTGGGAATGAGCAGTTCTTC.

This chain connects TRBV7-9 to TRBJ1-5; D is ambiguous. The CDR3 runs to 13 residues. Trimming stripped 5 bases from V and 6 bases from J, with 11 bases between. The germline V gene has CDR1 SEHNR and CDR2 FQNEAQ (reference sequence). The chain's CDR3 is CASSLGEGQPQHF. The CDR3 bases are TGTGCCAGCAGCCTCGGGGAGGGTCAGCCCCAGCATTTT.

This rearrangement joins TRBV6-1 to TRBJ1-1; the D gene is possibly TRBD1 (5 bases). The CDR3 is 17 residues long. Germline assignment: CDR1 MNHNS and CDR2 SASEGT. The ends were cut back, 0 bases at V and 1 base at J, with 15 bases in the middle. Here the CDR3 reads CASSEAMGSGTNTEAFF. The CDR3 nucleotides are TGTGCCAGCAGTGAAGCGATGGGGTCAGGGACGAACACTGAAGCTTTCTTT.